A selection of T cell receptor beta chains follows, all from one sample in a study of control samples from healthy donors and cancer patients. Some clones are missing from TCRdb's copy, which holds only in-frame ones; the method was immunoSEQ multiplex PCR. The sample holds more than 60,000 clones; 75% to 90% are singletons and the top ten take approximately 8.8%. Sequences were obtained from PBMCs. All receptors come from a woman aged 45-65 years with colorectal cancer. Each CDR3 is given with its conserved first and last residue. Fields, in order: CDR3 DNA, CDR3 protein, CDR3 length, D gene, V gene, clone size, J gene. A D gene is named only where the DNA matches it firmly. Some rows mark clone size as missing; the rest say once, few, many or name a class of expanded clone.

TGCGCCAGCAGTAAGAGCGGGGGGGCCGGGGAGCAGTTCTTC | CASSKSGGAGEQFF | 14 | TRBD2 | TRBV10-1 | . | TRBJ2-1
TGTGCCTGGAGTGGGAAGTTGGGCTATGGCTACACCTTC | CAWSGKLGYGYTF | 13 | . | TRBV30 | once | TRBJ1-2
TGTGCCAGCAGCGCCGGACTAGTTGGGGCAGATACGCAGTATTTT | CASSAGLVGADTQYF | 15 | TRBD2 | TRBV9 | . | TRBJ2-3
TGCGCCAGCAGCTTGCTGAGGAGTTATGGCTACACCTTC | CASSLLRSYGYTF | 13 | . | TRBV5-1 | once | TRBJ1-2
TGCGCCAGCAGCCAAGATCGCGCCTACAATGAGCAGTTCTTC | CASSQDRAYNEQFF | 14 | . | TRBV4-3 | . | TRBJ2-1
TGTGCCAGCAGTCCCACAAGTGCAAATCAGCCCCAGCATTTT | CASSPTSANQPQHF | 14 | . | TRBV6-4 | . | TRBJ1-5
TGTGCCAGCAGTAACCCCACAGATATGCAGTATTTT | CASSNPTDMQYF | 12 | . | TRBV6-5 | . | TRBJ2-3
TGTGCCAGCAGTGAAGCAGGGCATTATGGCTACACCTTC | CASSEAGHYGYTF | 13 | . | TRBV6-1 | . | TRBJ1-2
TGTGCCAGCAGTGAATATGGTTTGGGCTACACCTTC | CASSEYGLGYTF | 12 | . | TRBV6-1 | . | TRBJ1-2
TGTGCCAGCAGCGTCCGGGGACAGTCGGGCACCGGGGAGCTGTTTTTT | CASSVRGQSGTGELFF | 16 | TRBD1 | TRBV3-1/TRBV3-2 | . | TRBJ2-2
TGTGCCTGGGAAGGACCCCGTGGTGGCGGGGAGCTGTTTTTT | CAWEGPRGGGELFF | 14 | . | TRBV30 | . | TRBJ2-2
TGTGCCAGCAGCTTATCCAACAGGGTCGGGGAGCTGTTTTTT | CASSLSNRVGELFF | 14 | . | TRBV7-3 | . | TRBJ2-2
TGTGCCAGCAGCTTCGACAACGGGGAGCTGTTTTTT | CASSFDNGELFF | 12 | . | TRBV5-4 | . | TRBJ2-2
TGTGCCAGCAGTTACACAGGGGGGAACACTGAAGCTTTCTTT | CASSYTGGNTEAFF | 14 | TRBD1 | TRBV6-6 | few | TRBJ1-1
TGTGCCACCAGGGGATCTTATAGCAATCAGCCCCAGCATTTT | CATRGSYSNQPQHF | 14 | . | TRBV27 | . | TRBJ1-5
TGTGCCAGCAGTTACGGAGGGGCAGGGCGGGAAACTGAAGCTTTCTTT | CASSYGGAGRETEAFF | 16 | . | TRBV6-6 | . | TRBJ1-1
TGTGCCAGCAGCGCGGGACCCGGAGGGGAGACCCAGTACTTC | CASSAGPGGETQYF | 14 | . | TRBV9 | once | TRBJ2-5
TGTGCCTGGAGTGTAAGGACAGGGGGAGACTTC | CAWSVRTGGDF | 11 | TRBD1 | TRBV30 | . | TRBJ1-2
TGCGCCAGCCGACTAGCGGGGGGTAACACCGGGGAGCTGTTTTTT | CASRLAGGNTGELFF | 15 | TRBD2 | TRBV5-1 | . | TRBJ2-2
TGTGCCAGCAGTGGAAACGGGCCCTCGGAAAAACTGTTTTTT | CASSGNGPSEKLFF | 14 | . | TRBV27 | . | TRBJ1-4
TGTGCCAGCAGTTACGGTGGAAGTGGAGCTTTCTTT | CASSYGGSGAFF | 12 | . | TRBV6-6 | . | TRBJ1-1
TGTGCCAGCTCTATCGGGACACCCCGTGAAAAACTGTTTTTT | CASSIGTPREKLFF | 14 | . | TRBV19 | once | TRBJ1-4
TGTGCCAGCAGCTCCCGCGCAGGCGTAGATACGCAGTATTTT | CASSSRAGVDTQYF | 14 | . | TRBV7-3 | . | TRBJ2-3
TGTGCCAGCAGCCCCGACAGGGGAGGTCAGCCCCAGCATTTT | CASSPDRGGQPQHF | 14 | TRBD1 | TRBV5-8 | . | TRBJ1-5
TGTGCCAGCAGCTTAAACCCCTTCGGGACTGTCACAGATACGCAGTATTTT | CASSLNPFGTVTDTQYF | 17 | . | TRBV11-2 | . | TRBJ2-3
TGTGCCAGCAGTGAACTAGCCAGGGGGCAAGAGACCCAGTACTTC | CASSELARGQETQYF | 15 | TRBD1 | TRBV2 | . | TRBJ2-5
TGTGCCTGGAGGAGGGGCAAGACAGGTTGGAATTCACCCCTCCACTTT | CAWRRGKTGWNSPLHF | 16 | . | TRBV30 | . | TRBJ1-6
TGCGCCAGCAGCGGCGGGGGGGCCGGATTGAATGAGCAGTTCTTC | CASSGGGAGLNEQFF | 15 | TRBD2 | TRBV5-1 | . | TRBJ2-1
TGCAGCGCAGAGGACGGGAACACTGAAGCTTTCTTT | CSAEDGNTEAFF | 12 | . | TRBV29-1 | once | TRBJ1-1
TGTGCCAGCAGTGAAGGGGGGGCCGGTCAGCCCCAGCATTTT | CASSEGGAGQPQHF | 14 | . | TRBV2 | . | TRBJ1-5
TGTGCCAGCAGCCAAGAACAAGGACAGGGGGTATTATCCCTCCACTTT | CASSQEQGQGVLSLHF | 16 | TRBD1 | TRBV4-2 | . | TRBJ1-6
TGTGCCAGCAGTCCACACAAGGGGGGAGTCGAAAACACTGAAGCTTTCTTT | CASSPHKGGVENTEAFF | 17 | . | TRBV6-6 | . | TRBJ1-1
TGCGCCAGCAGCCAATTTCAGACAGGGCCTCTAGTCGTGTTGAACACTGAAGCTTTCTTT | CASSQFQTGPLVVLNTEAFF | 20 | TRBD1 | TRBV4-1 | once | TRBJ1-1
TGTGCCAGCAGCTTGGGAGGGGATGGCTACACCTTC | CASSLGGDGYTF | 12 | . | TRBV7-9 | . | TRBJ1-2
TGTGCCAGCAGCCCCGGTGAGGGGACAGGTGATTTCTCTGGGGCCAACGTCCTGACTTTC | CASSPGEGTGDFSGANVLTF | 20 | TRBD1 | TRBV7-8 | once | TRBJ2-6
TGCAGTGCTAACGGGCCCACTGAAGCTTTCTTT | CSANGPTEAFF | 11 | . | TRBV20-1 | . | TRBJ1-1
TGTGCCAGCAGCGTTGCCCTTAACTATGGCTACACCTTC | CASSVALNYGYTF | 13 | . | TRBV12-3/TRBV12-4 | . | TRBJ1-2
TGCAGTCTCAGTTATAATGAAAAACTGTTTTTT | CSLSYNEKLFF | 11 | . | TRBV20-1 | . | TRBJ1-4
TGTGCCAGCAGCTCCCGGACAGCAGGAAACACCGGGGAGCTGTTTTTT | CASSSRTAGNTGELFF | 16 | . | TRBV3-1/TRBV3-2 | . | TRBJ2-2
TGTGCCAGCAGCTTAGCGCTAAGGGATGGCTACACCTTC | CASSLALRDGYTF | 13 | . | TRBV7-2 | . | TRBJ1-2
TGTGCCAGCAGTTTGGGGCTAGCGGGCGACACCGGGGAGCTGTTTTTT | CASSLGLAGDTGELFF | 16 | TRBD2 | TRBV28 | . | TRBJ2-2
TGCGCCAGCAGTCGGGACATTGGGGAAATCAGCACTGAAGCTTTCTTT | CASSRDIGEISTEAFF | 16 | . | TRBV23-1 | once | TRBJ1-1
TGTGCCAGCAGTTCGAAGCGGGGGCAGAGCACAGATACGCAGTATTTT | CASSSKRGQSTDTQYF | 16 | TRBD2 | TRBV7-9 | . | TRBJ2-3
TGTGCCAGCAGCCAAGTTAACCAAGAGACCCAGTACTTC | CASSQVNQETQYF | 13 | . | TRBV14 | once | TRBJ2-5
TGTGCCAGCGCGAGGGGGGGCCAGGAGACCCAGTACTTC | CASARGGQETQYF | 13 | . | TRBV28 | . | TRBJ2-5
TGTGCCAGCAGCTTGGCAGGGGGCATCACCGGGGAGCTGTTTTTT | CASSLAGGITGELFF | 15 | TRBD1 | TRBV7-3 | . | TRBJ2-2
TGTGCCCGTTCACTAAAAAGCACAGATACGCAGTATTTT | CARSLKSTDTQYF | 13 | . | TRBV30 | . | TRBJ2-3
TGTGCCACCAGTGGGGACACTGAAGCTTTCTTT | CATSGDTEAFF | 11 | . | TRBV24-1 | . | TRBJ1-1
TGTGCCAGTCTGGGACAGCCAAATCAGCCCCAGCATTTT | CASLGQPNQPQHF | 13 | TRBD1 | TRBV28 | . | TRBJ1-5
TGTGCCAGCAGCGTAGGAACCAACGCGGGAGATACGCAGTATTTT | CASSVGTNAGDTQYF | 15 | . | TRBV9 | . | TRBJ2-3
TGTGCCAGCAGCTTGGCAGGGAACACTGAAGCTTTCTTT | CASSLAGNTEAFF | 13 | . | TRBV5-5 | . | TRBJ1-1
TGTGCCAGCAGCTTAAAAGGACACCCGCAAGAGACCCAGTACTTC | CASSLKGHPQETQYF | 15 | . | TRBV7-9 | . | TRBJ2-5
TGCAGCGTTGAAGTTGGGGGCCATGGTGGCTACACCTTC | CSVEVGGHGGYTF | 13 | . | TRBV29-1 | . | TRBJ1-2
TGTGCCAGCAGCTTAGACAGGGGGGGTGAAAAACTGTTTTTT | CASSLDRGGEKLFF | 14 | TRBD1 | TRBV7-9 | . | TRBJ1-4